This TCR beta chain was recorded in a study of identical twins. General study results and limits: Twins shared out-of-frame alpha sequences with excess low generation probability. Fewer insertions characterized abundant cord blood beta clonotypes, whereas memory repertoires showed none.

CDR1 and CDR2 from the germline V gene are KGHSH and LQKENI. CDR3 size: 14 residues. V lost 3 bases and J lost 2, with 10 bases in between. The authors used template switching to add a universal primer site and gave cDNA unique molecular identifiers. TCRdb called the 5' RACE reads again in MiXCR, with one record for every CDR3 protein. Seen here are some 900,000 distinct CDR3 sequences, 10% to 15% observed once, and the top ten hold about 1.6%. A word on this clonotype: Its specificity is unknown.

This sample was also put to use in a study of yellow fever vaccine responses in identical twins. As reported in that work: The authors reported partly convergent, partly personalized vaccine responses in identical twins.

The sequence derives from a woman in her late teens or twenties in good health. The chain has TRBV18 and TRBJ2-5; D gene unclear. Sequencing was done on a sample of PBMCs. The CDR3 sequence: CASSPPEPQETQYF. CDR3 in DNA: TGTGCCAGCTCACCCCCCGAGCCTCAAGAGACCCAGTACTTC. Supplemented by reference TRBV18 and TRBJ2-5, the full variable domain reads NAGVMQNPRHLVRRRGQEARLRCSPMKGHSHVYWYRQLPEEGLKFMVYLQKENIIDESGMPKERFSAEFPKEGPSILRIQQVVRGDSAAYFCASSPPEPQETQYFGPGTRLLVL.